Here is one T cell receptor (beta chain) with its context. Its antigen is undetermined. Sequencing used immunoSEQ multiplex PCR; TCRdb keeps in-frame clones, though not all of them. The table has about 120,000 clones, roughly 92% seen once; the top ten hold around 1.8%. The data originate from a study of T cell responses to AZD1222 COVID-19 vaccine. Study-wide results and limits: Without day 14 samples, only post-peak T cell repertoires were studied. Donors were mostly white British, more females; clonal diversity possibly underestimated. Breadth and depth of Spike-specific TCRs rose after two AZD1222 doses.

The material was peripheral blood, obtained on day 0 of AZD1222 vaccination. The clonotype was recovered from an adult in good health.

Here the CDR3 reads CASSIDRGRVGYTF. CDR3 DNA: TGTGCCAGCAGCATAGACAGGGGGCGAGTTGGCTACACCTTC. The gene calls are TRBV6-5 and TRBJ1-2; TRBD1 agrees at 10 bases. The germline CDR1 and CDR2 sequences are MNHEY and SVGAGI. With 6 bases clipped from V and 7 bases from J, the junction kept 8 bases outside the gene matches. The CDR3 loop spans 14 amino acids.